This passage covers 10 T cell receptor beta chains from one sample sequenced in a study of control samples from healthy donors and cancer patients. Repertoires were generated with immunoSEQ multiplex PCR, while TCRdb's copy carries only in-frame clones and drops some. The sample lists roughly 100,000 clones; over 85% were seen once. Input material: blood. The receptor source for this set is a human donor in good health. The donor label of this sample is uncertain.

The chain is built from TRBV9 and TRBJ1-4, with unresolved D. CDR1 SGDLS and CDR2 YYNGEE come from the germline V gene. The ends were cut back, 0 bases at V and 5 bases at J, with 5 bases in the middle. CDR3 length equals 13 residues. The CDR3, as DNA: TGTGCCAGCAGCGTAGCGGTGAATGAAAAACTGTTTTTT. This codes for CASSVAVNEKLFF.

The rearrangement links TRBV27 to TRBJ2-2, with a tentative D call TRBD2 (5 bases). The CDR3 loop spans 12 amino acids. The germline V and J ends were trimmed by 5 bases and 5 bases, with 6 bases remaining between them. Germline CDR1 reads MNHEY; CDR2 reads SMNVEV (reference sequence). The CDR3 DNA reads as TGTGCCAGCAGTGGCGGGACCGGGGAGCTGTTTTTT. This gives the protein CASSGGTGELFF.

The rearrangement links TRBV7-9 to TRBJ2-2; D unclear. This CDR3 spans 15 amino acids. Germline V gene lookup returns CDR1 SEHNR and CDR2 FQNEAQ (reference sequence). V lost 4 bases and J lost 3, with 12 bases in between. CDR3 region: CASSSRGSYTGELFF. The CDR3 DNA follows: TGTGCCAGCAGCTCCCGCGGCAGCTACACCGGGGAGCTGTTTTTT.

This clone has a single count. This chain joins TRBV19 and TRBJ1-1; D gene unclear. Trimming left V 5 bases short and J 8 bases short, with 12 bases between. CDR1 LNHDA and CDR2 SQIVND come from the germline V gene (reference sequence). CDR3 length equals 12 residues. CDR3 sequence: CASSVREREAFF. CDR3 DNA sequence: TGTGCCAGTAGTGTTCGAGAACGCGAAGCTTTCTTT.

CDR3 DNA sequence: TGCGCCAGCACTACAGGCGCCGGGGACACCATATATTTT. Its protein product is CASTTGAGDTIYF. This chain joins TRBV5-1 and TRBJ1-3; the D gene is possibly TRBD1 (5 bases). Deletions cut 6 bases from V and 8 bases from J, with 15 bases between. The CDR3 loop spans 13 amino acids. Germline V gives CDR1 SGHRS, CDR2 YFSETQ.

The chain recombines TRBV30 with TRBJ1-5; D is unclear. The V and J ends lost 1 base and 1 base respectively, with 8 bases between them. Germline V gene sequence: CDR1 GTSNPN, CDR2 SVGIG (reference sequence). The CDR3 has 14 residues. The CDR3 spells CAWSGKLSNQPQHF. CDR3 in DNA: TGTGCCTGGAGTGGAAAACTGAGCAATCAGCCCCAGCATTTT.

The chain uses TRBV3-1 (or the pseudogene TRBV3-2) and TRBJ2-1; D gene uncertain. The V end was cut by 5 bases, the J end by 6 bases, with 5 bases between. The CDR3 spans 11 residues. Germline loops: CDR1 LGHDT, CDR2 YNNKEL (reference sequence). The DNA of the CDR3 is TGTGCCAGCAGCTTGGTCAATGAGCAGTTCTTC. It codes for CASSLVNEQFF.

V is TRBV18 and J is TRBJ1-1; the match to TRBD1 covers 9 bases. This CDR3 has 13 amino acids. Germline V lookup: CDR1 KGHSH, CDR2 LQKENI. The ends lost 4 bases at V and 6 bases at J; junction bases unmatched: 3. DNA for the CDR3: TGTGCCAGCTCACGGGACAGGGACTCTGAAGCTTTCTTT. The encoded protein is CASSRDRDSEAFF.

The V gene is TRBV24-1, the J gene TRBJ2-1; D call uncertain. Germline assignment: CDR1 KGHDR and CDR2 SFDVKD. V was trimmed by 3 bases and J by 6 bases, leaving 26 bases between them. CDR3 size: 19 residues. The CDR3 here is CATSDPKGSVFNRGNEQFF. Written as DNA, the CDR3 is TGTGCCACCAGTGATCCCAAGGGCTCCGTGTTCAACCGAGGCAATGAGCAGTTCTTC.

This rearrangement joins TRBV18 to TRBJ1-3; D perhaps matches TRBD1 (5 bases). The V gene lost 0 bases and the J gene lost 3 bases, with 12 bases spanning the gap. Germline V gives CDR1 KGHSH, CDR2 LQKENI. This CDR3 spans 16 amino acids. CDR3 loop: CASSPPQGYLGNTIYF. In DNA, the CDR3 is TGTGCCAGCTCACCACCGCAGGGTTACCTTGGAAACACCATATATTTT.